Listed below are T cell receptor beta chains from one sample, sequenced in a study of T cell responses to AZD1222 COVID-19 vaccine. Method: immunoSEQ multiplex PCR; TCRdb's copy keeps in-frame clones and lacks some. The repertoire holds tens of thousands of clones, with roughly four fifths as singletons. This sample comprised peripheral blood, obtained on day 0 of AZD1222 vaccination. These receptors were obtained from an adult in good health. CDR3s include the opening cysteine and the closing phenylalanine or tryptophan.

j_call: TRBJ1-4; v_call: TRBV19; cdr3_aa: CASSVQGTINEKLFF
j_call: TRBJ2-3; v_call: TRBV30; cdr3_aa: CAWTPGLWETDTQYF
j_call: TRBJ2-5; v_call: TRBV6-1; cdr3_aa: CASSEMFGGGETQYF
j_call: TRBJ1-1; v_call: TRBV7-3; cdr3_aa: CASSFRHSVTGRRRTEAFF
j_call: TRBJ2-5; v_call: TRBV19; cdr3_aa: CASSIGFGGETQYF
j_call: TRBJ1-2; v_call: TRBV28; cdr3_aa: CASSNGFGLWKAEFYGYTF
j_call: TRBJ2-2; v_call: TRBV2; cdr3_aa: CASGVRELFF
j_call: TRBJ1-2; v_call: TRBV19; cdr3_aa: CASSPGGSANYGYTF
j_call: TRBJ1-1; v_call: TRBV5-6; cdr3_aa: CASRGRGYTEAFF
j_call: TRBJ1-1; v_call: TRBV6-1; cdr3_aa: CASSSNRGWTEAFF
j_call: TRBJ1-5; v_call: TRBV6-6; cdr3_aa: CASSYSNNQPQHF
j_call: TRBJ2-7; v_call: TRBV6-1; cdr3_aa: CASSEPGRVAYF
j_call: TRBJ2-2; v_call: TRBV7-2; cdr3_aa: CASSLFVYTGELFF
j_call: TRBJ1-1; v_call: TRBV11-2; cdr3_aa: CASSFKVNTEAFF
j_call: TRBJ2-7; v_call: TRBV7-9; cdr3_aa: CASSFYSDTSYEQYF
j_call: TRBJ2-7; v_call: TRBV27; cdr3_aa: CASSRTGRYEQYF
j_call: TRBJ2-5; v_call: TRBV7-3; cdr3_aa: CASSPGDLGQETQYF
j_call: TRBJ2-5; v_call: TRBV30; cdr3_aa: CAGSTGNRETQYF
j_call: TRBJ2-2; v_call: TRBV6-2/TRBV6-3; cdr3_aa: CASSANRAPGELFF
j_call: TRBJ2-7; v_call: TRBV7-2; cdr3_aa: CASSARLAGSGEQYF
j_call: TRBJ2-3; v_call: TRBV5-1; cdr3_aa: CASSLGLREGEDTQYF
j_call: TRBJ2-3; v_call: TRBV14; cdr3_aa: CASSQRQHTDTQYF
j_call: TRBJ1-4; v_call: TRBV7-9; cdr3_aa: CASSLGIGQGDEKLFF
j_call: TRBJ2-5; v_call: TRBV29-1; cdr3_aa: CSVRMGQETQYF
j_call: TRBJ1-1; v_call: TRBV7-9; cdr3_aa: CASSPSQGTGYTEAFF
j_call: TRBJ1-5; v_call: TRBV7-8; cdr3_aa: CAGGEGPNQPQHF
j_call: TRBJ1-5; v_call: TRBV7-8; cdr3_aa: CASSLPGAGDQPQHF
j_call: TRBJ2-3; v_call: TRBV5-1; cdr3_aa: CASSLRITDTQYF
j_call: TRBJ2-7; v_call: TRBV5-4; cdr3_aa: CASSLGQSQADSYEQYF
j_call: TRBJ2-1; v_call: TRBV23-1; cdr3_aa: CASSPSSPGLAGGGEQFF
j_call: TRBJ1-5; v_call: TRBV6-5; cdr3_aa: CASMHLSNQPQHF
j_call: TRBJ1-5; v_call: TRBV27; cdr3_aa: CASSSLQAINQPQHF
j_call: TRBJ2-7; v_call: TRBV4-2; cdr3_aa: CASSQDPGQGDGEQYF
j_call: TRBJ1-1; v_call: TRBV7-2; cdr3_aa: CASSSDRPSPGAFF
j_call: TRBJ2-1; v_call: TRBV19; cdr3_aa: CASSSGRNEQFF
j_call: TRBJ1-4; v_call: TRBV5-4; cdr3_aa: CASSLGGTNRNEKLFF
j_call: TRBJ1-4; v_call: TRBV4-2; cdr3_aa: CASSQVAGTNEKLFF
j_call: TRBJ2-7; v_call: TRBV6-2/TRBV6-3; cdr3_aa: CASSRPDRPPYEQYF
j_call: TRBJ1-1; v_call: TRBV27; cdr3_aa: CASSSLGAHEAFF
j_call: TRBJ2-3; v_call: TRBV11-1; cdr3_aa: CASRTGTGYTDTQYF
j_call: TRBJ1-6; v_call: TRBV21-1; cdr3_aa: CASRPTPGPKGNSPLHF
j_call: TRBJ1-2; v_call: TRBV19; cdr3_aa: CASTPLLGQRYGYTF
j_call: TRBJ2-1; v_call: TRBV23-1; cdr3_aa: CASSQPGLAGGWIQEQFF
j_call: TRBJ1-3; v_call: TRBV7-2; cdr3_aa: CASSLAHGGADTIYF
j_call: TRBJ1-5; v_call: TRBV3-1/TRBV3-2; cdr3_aa: CASSQDLRGLSNQPQHF
j_call: TRBJ1-1; v_call: TRBV27; cdr3_aa: CASSFLTALNTEAFF
j_call: TRBJ2-1; v_call: TRBV21-1; cdr3_aa: CASSNRAANEQFF
j_call: TRBJ2-7; v_call: TRBV15; cdr3_aa: CATSSGTNYEQYF
j_call: TRBJ1-5; v_call: TRBV12-3/TRBV12-4; cdr3_aa: CASSFSGNQPQHF